These T cell receptor beta chains were read from a single sample in a study of cytomegalovirus exposure and HLA in healthy donors. The table came from immunoSEQ multiplex PCR; TCRdb's copy has only in-frame clones and leaves some out. The data show approximately 72,000 clones, with 90% to 95% seen just once and 0.6% to 0.8% held by the top ten. Sequencing was carried out using PBMCs. The source is a young woman in good health and CMV-seronegative. Each CDR3 is given with its conserved first and last residue. The D gene is left open where the match is weak. Rows give clone size only sometimes, using once, few, many, or a class for an expanded clone.

J,V,D,size,CDR3,DNA
TRBJ1-1,TRBV6-5,TRBD1,NA,CASSTFRGTEAFF,TGTGCCAGCAGCACCTTCAGGGGGACTGAAGCTTTCTTT
TRBJ2-1,TRBV9,TRBD2,NA,CASSALAGGHNEQFF,TGTGCCAGCAGCGCCCTAGCGGGGGGTCACAATGAGCAGTTCTTC
TRBJ2-2,TRBV7-9,TRBD2,NA,CASSLRGGNTGELFF,TGTGCCAGCAGCCTCCGGGGGGGGAACACCGGGGAGCTGTTTTTT
TRBJ2-2,TRBV4-3,TRBD1,NA,CASSQDMLTGSRGELFF,TGCGCCAGCAGCCAAGATATGCTGACAGGGAGTAGAGGGGAGCTGTTTTTT
TRBJ2-1,TRBV5-1,TRBD1,NA,CASSLGQGTNNEQFF,TGCGCCAGCAGCTTGGGACAGGGGACCAACAATGAGCAGTTCTTC
TRBJ1-5,TRBV10-3,NA,NA,CAISESPVPEGGPQHF,TGTGCCATCAGTGAGTCTCCGGTGCCCGAGGGTGGTCCCCAGCATTTT
TRBJ2-7,TRBV21-1,NA,NA,CASILGPGGEYEQYF,TGTGCCAGCATCCTGGGACCAGGGGGCGAGTACGAGCAGTACTTC
TRBJ1-1,TRBV28,TRBD1,NA,CASSRDRGGVRVAFF,TGTGCCAGCAGCCGCGACAGGGGGGGAGTCCGGGTAGCTTTCTTT
TRBJ2-3,TRBV9,TRBD2,once,CASSPSGGTHTSTDTQYF,TGTGCCAGCAGCCCTAGCGGGGGGACACATACTAGCACAGATACGCAGTATTTT
TRBJ2-2,TRBV19,NA,NA,CASSIGGTVVRELFF,TGTGCCAGTAGTATAGGCGGGACTGTCGTCCGGGAGCTGTTTTTT
TRBJ2-7,TRBV5-1,TRBD2,NA,CASSLAGLAGASYEQYF,TGCGCCAGCAGCTTGGCGGGGCTAGCGGGGGCCTCCTACGAGCAGTACTTC
TRBJ1-2,TRBV7-2,NA,few,CASSLVGDGYTF,TGTGCCAGCAGCTTAGTCGGGGATGGCTACACCTTC
TRBJ2-4,TRBV2,TRBD1,NA,CASSHTGTEIQYF,TGTGCCAGCAGTCATACCGGGACAGAGATTCAGTACTTC
TRBJ2-5,TRBV7-2,TRBD2,NA,CASSLVMERGRGETQYF,TGTGCCAGCAGCTTAGTAATGGAGCGGGGTCGAGGAGAGACCCAGTACTTC
TRBJ1-4,TRBV6-1,TRBD1,NA,CASRETGGEKLFF,TGTGCCAGCAGGGAGACAGGGGGGGAAAAACTGTTTTTT
TRBJ2-1,TRBV5-4,TRBD2,NA,CASSERHSGLSYNEQFF,TGTGCCAGCAGCGAAAGACATAGCGGGCTCTCCTACAATGAGCAGTTCTTC
TRBJ2-5,TRBV5-1,TRBD2,once,CASRPGGAELETQYF,TGCGCCAGCAGACCCGGGGGGGCAGAATTAGAGACCCAGTACTTC
TRBJ1-5,TRBV30,TRBD1,once,CAWSTGTGYNQPQHF,TGTGCCTGGAGTACTGGGACAGGTTATAATCAGCCCCAGCATTTT
TRBJ1-3,TRBV6-5,NA,NA,CASTPSFYSGNTIYF,TGTGCCAGCACCCCTTCCTTCTACTCTGGAAACACCATATATTTT
TRBJ2-1,TRBV7-2,TRBD2,once,CASSSSGTSGAGYNEQFF,TGTGCCAGCAGCTCCTCCGGGACTAGCGGGGCGGGCTACAATGAGCAGTTCTTC
TRBJ2-5,TRBV5-6,TRBD2,NA,CASSAGGETQYF,TGTGCCAGCAGCGCGGGAGGGGAGACCCAGTACTTC
TRBJ2-7,TRBV23-1,NA,NA,CASSQNQNF,TGCGCCAGCAGTCAAAACCAGAACTTC
TRBJ2-1,TRBV11-3,TRBD2,NA,CASSGRGASSYNEQFF,TGTGCCAGCAGCGGGCGGGGGGCCAGCTCCTACAATGAGCAGTTCTTC
TRBJ1-2,TRBV27,NA,NA,CASSTTRGGMYYGYTF,TGTGCCAGCAGTACCACGAGGGGGGGGATGTACTATGGCTACACCTTC
TRBJ1-3,TRBV18,NA,NA,CASSPPRGASGNTIYF,TGTGCCAGCTCACCACCACGGGGGGCTTCTGGAAACACCATATATTTT
TRBJ2-7,TRBV7-3,TRBD2,NA,CASSLNGGGSYEQYF,TGTGCCAGCAGCTTAAACGGCGGGGGCTCCTACGAGCAGTACTTC
TRBJ2-1,TRBV27,NA,NA,CASSLASYYNEQFF,TGTGCCAGCAGTTTGGCTAGCTACTACAATGAGCAGTTCTTC
TRBJ1-1,TRBV2,NA,NA,CASKGESTDFEAFF,TGTGCCAGCAAGGGCGAATCGACAGATTTCGAAGCTTTCTTT
TRBJ1-1,TRBV19,NA,NA,CASSMRTHMNTEAFF,TGTGCCAGTAGTATGCGGACACACATGAACACTGAAGCTTTCTTT